This T cell receptor (beta chain) is drawn from a study of identical twins. Points from the study as a whole: Out-of-frame alpha sequences shared by twins were enriched for low generation probability. Abundant cord blood beta clonotypes carried fewer insertions; memory repertoires showed none.

Template switching introduced a universal primer site, and the cDNA bore unique molecular identifiers. TCRdb reprocessed the 5' RACE reads via MiXCR and lists one record per CDR3 protein. The table shows approximately 1.8 million distinct CDR3 sequences, with less than 40% occurring only once. This clonotype was picked up many times. Its target is unknown. The CDR3 spans 13 residues. Trimming took off 2 bases at V and 5 bases at J, with 9 bases between the two ends. Germline CDR1 is MDHEN and CDR2 is SYDVKM. The rearrangement uses TRBV28 and TRBJ1-2, with a possible D match to TRBD1 (5 bases). The sequence was obtained from a newborn girl in good health. The sample taken for sequencing was cord blood. The CDR3 loop is CASSLTRVYGYTF. CDR3 sequence (DNA): TGTGCCAGCAGTTTAACCAGGGTATATGGCTACACCTTC.